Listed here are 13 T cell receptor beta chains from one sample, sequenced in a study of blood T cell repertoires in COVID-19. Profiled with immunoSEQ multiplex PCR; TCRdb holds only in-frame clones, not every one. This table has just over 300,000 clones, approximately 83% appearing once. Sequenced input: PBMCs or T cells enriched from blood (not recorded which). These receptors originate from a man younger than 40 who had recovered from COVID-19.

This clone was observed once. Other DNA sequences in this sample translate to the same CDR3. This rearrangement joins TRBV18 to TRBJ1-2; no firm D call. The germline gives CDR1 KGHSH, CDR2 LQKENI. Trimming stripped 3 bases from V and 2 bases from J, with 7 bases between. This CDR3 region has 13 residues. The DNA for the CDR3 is TGTGCCAGCTCACCCGACATCAACTATGGCTACACCTTC. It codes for CASSPDINYGYTF.

As DNA, the CDR3 is TGCGCCAGCAGCGTGGGACAGGCCTCCTACGAGCAGTACTTC. Translated: CASSVGQASYEQYF. The chain links TRBV5-1 to TRBJ2-7; TRBD1 aligns across 8 bases. Germline V gene sequence: CDR1 SGHRS, CDR2 YFSETQ. The CDR3 contains 14 residues. Trimming took 4 bases from V and 0 from J; bases not matched to a gene: 3.

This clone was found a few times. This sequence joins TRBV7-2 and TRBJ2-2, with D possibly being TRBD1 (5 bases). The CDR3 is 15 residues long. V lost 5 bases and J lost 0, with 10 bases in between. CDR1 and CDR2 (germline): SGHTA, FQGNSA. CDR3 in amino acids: CASSPETANTGELFF. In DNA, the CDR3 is TGTGCCAGCAGCCCGGAGACAGCGAACACCGGGGAGCTGTTTTTT.

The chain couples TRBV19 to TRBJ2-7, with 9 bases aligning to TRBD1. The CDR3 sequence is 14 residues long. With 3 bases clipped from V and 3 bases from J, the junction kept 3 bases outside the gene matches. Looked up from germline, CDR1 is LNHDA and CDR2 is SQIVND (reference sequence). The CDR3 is CASSIGTGRYEQYF. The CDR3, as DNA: TGTGCCAGTAGTATTGGGACAGGGCGCTACGAGCAGTACTTC.

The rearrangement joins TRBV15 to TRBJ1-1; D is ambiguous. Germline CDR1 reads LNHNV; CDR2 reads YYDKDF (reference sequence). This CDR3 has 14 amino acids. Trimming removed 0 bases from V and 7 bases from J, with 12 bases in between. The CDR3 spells CATSRDWGGFEAFF. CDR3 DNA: TGTGCCACCAGCAGAGATTGGGGAGGTTTTGAAGCTTTCTTT.

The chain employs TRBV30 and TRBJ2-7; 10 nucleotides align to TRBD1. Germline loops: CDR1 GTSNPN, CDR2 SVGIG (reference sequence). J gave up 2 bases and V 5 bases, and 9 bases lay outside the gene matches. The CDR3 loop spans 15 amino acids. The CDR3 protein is CAWVPSGTGAYEQYF. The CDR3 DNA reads TGTGCCTGGGTACCATCCGGGACAGGGGCCTACGAGCAGTACTTC.

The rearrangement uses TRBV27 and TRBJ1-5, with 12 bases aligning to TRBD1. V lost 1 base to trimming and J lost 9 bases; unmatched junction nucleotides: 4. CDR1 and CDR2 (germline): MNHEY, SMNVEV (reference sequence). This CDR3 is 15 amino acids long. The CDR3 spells CASSLWGTGGAPQHF. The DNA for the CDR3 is TGTGCCAGCAGTTTATGGGGGACAGGGGGCGCGCCCCAGCATTTT.

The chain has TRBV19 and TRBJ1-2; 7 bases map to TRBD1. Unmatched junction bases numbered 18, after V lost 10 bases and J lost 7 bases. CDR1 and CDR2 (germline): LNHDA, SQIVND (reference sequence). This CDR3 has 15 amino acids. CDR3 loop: CATRDSTLLVGGYTF. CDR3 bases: TGTGCCACCAGGGACAGTACCCTTTTGGTAGGTGGCTACACCTTC.

DNA for the CDR3: TGCGCCAGCAGCCAAGCCGGGGGTAACCAAGAGACCCAGTACTTC. This translates into CASSQAGGNQETQYF. The V and J genes are TRBV4-1 and TRBJ2-5, with D tentatively TRBD2 (6 bases). Germline assignment: CDR1 MGHRA and CDR2 YSYEKL. CDR3 size: 15 residues. V lost 1 base and J lost 0, with 9 bases in between.

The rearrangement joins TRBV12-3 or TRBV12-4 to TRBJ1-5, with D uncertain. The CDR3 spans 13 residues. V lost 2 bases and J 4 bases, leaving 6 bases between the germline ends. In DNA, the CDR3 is TGTGCCAGCAGTTTACGGGAAAATCAGCCCCAGCATTTT. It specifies CASSLRENQPQHF.

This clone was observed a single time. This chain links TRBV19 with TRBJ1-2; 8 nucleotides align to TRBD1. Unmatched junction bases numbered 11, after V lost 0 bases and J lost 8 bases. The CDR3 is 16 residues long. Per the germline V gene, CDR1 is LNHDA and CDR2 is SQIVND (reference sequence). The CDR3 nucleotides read TGTGCCAGTAGTATAGATCGTCGGACAGGGTCGGGCGGCTACACCTTC. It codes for CASSIDRRTGSGGYTF.

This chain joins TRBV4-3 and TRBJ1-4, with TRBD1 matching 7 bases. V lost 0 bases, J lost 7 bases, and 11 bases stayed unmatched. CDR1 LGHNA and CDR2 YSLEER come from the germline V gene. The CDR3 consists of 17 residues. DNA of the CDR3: TGCGCCAGCAGCCAAGAAGGCGGGACAGTATCCCCTGAAAAACTGTTTTTT. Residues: CASSQEGGTVSPEKLFF.

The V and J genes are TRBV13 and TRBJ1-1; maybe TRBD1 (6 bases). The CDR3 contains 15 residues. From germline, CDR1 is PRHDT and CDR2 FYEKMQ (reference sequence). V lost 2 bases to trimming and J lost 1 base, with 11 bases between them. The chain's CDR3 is CASSLSGGQNTEAFF. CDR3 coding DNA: TGTGCCAGCAGCTTAAGCGGGGGGCAGAACACTGAAGCTTTCTTT. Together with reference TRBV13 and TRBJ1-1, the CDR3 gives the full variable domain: AAGVIQSPRHLIKEKRETATLKCYPIPRHDTVYWYQQGPGQDPQFLISFYEKMQSDKGSIPDRFSAQQFSDYHSELNMSSLELGDSALYFCASSLSGGQNTEAFFGQGTRLTVV.